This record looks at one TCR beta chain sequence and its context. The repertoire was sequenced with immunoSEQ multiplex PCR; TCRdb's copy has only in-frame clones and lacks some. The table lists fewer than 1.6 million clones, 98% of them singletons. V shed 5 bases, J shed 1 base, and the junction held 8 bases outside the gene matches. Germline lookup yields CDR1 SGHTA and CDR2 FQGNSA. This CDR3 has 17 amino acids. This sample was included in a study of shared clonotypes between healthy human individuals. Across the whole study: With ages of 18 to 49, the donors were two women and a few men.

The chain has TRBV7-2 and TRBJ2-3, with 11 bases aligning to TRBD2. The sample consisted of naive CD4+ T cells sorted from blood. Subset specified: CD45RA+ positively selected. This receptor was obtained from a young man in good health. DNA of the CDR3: TGTGCCAGCAGCCCAAGTCCACTAGCGGGAGGCACAGATACGCAGTATTTT. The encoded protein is CASSPSPLAGGTDTQYF.